One and the same sample provided the 12 T cell receptor beta chains below, sequenced in a study of blood T cells in healthy people across ages. A second PCR of about 7 to 11 cycles used a sample-barcoded 5' primer and a J-beta primer mix. In TCRdb, the 5' RACE reads were re-called with MiXCR into one record per CDR3 protein. The data contain roughly 1.5 million distinct CDR3 sequences, approximately 43% of them singletons. The sample taken for sequencing was blood. These receptors were obtained from a woman aged 18-30 years in good health.

This clonotype was seen at least ten times. In DNA form, the CDR3 reads TGTGCCAGCAACCTCAGCGGGGGGGCAGAGACCCAGTACTTC. Protein product: CASNLSGGAETQYF. The chain carries TRBV12-3 or TRBV12-4 and TRBJ2-5, with 10 bases lining up with TRBD2. V lost 7 bases, J lost 4 bases, and 6 bases stayed unmatched. The CDR3 length is 14 residues.

This clonotype was detected a few times. This sequence joins TRBV5-1 and TRBJ2-1; 9 bases line up with TRBD2. This CDR3 contains 16 residues. V shed 0 bases and J 1 base; nucleotides not matched to a gene: 2. The V gene's germline CDR1 is SGHRS and CDR2 YFSETQ. CDR3 nucleotide sequence: TGCGCCAGCAGCTTGGCAGCGGGAGGATCCTACAATGAGCAGTTCTTC. As protein: CASSLAAGGSYNEQFF.

This chain uses TRBV12-3 or TRBV12-4 with TRBJ2-7; D call uncertain. The CDR3 is 11 residues long. Trimming stripped 1 base from V and 8 bases from J, with 6 bases between. CDR3 loop: CASSLGQKQYF. CDR3 DNA sequence: TGTGCCAGCAGTTTAGGGCAGAAGCAGTACTTC.

The chain carries TRBV15 and TRBJ1-4; 10 nucleotides line up with TRBD1. This CDR3 is built from 14 residues. Germline V lookup: CDR1 LNHNV, CDR2 YYDKDF (reference sequence). The ends lost 8 bases at V and 7 bases at J; junction bases unmatched: 7. Here the CDR3 DNA reads TGTGCCACCGGGCGACAGGGGGCCTTTGAAAAACTGTTTTTT. This gives the protein CATGRQGAFEKLFF. Drawing the rest from reference TRBV15 and TRBJ1-4, the complete variable domain is DAMVIQNPRYQVTQFGKPVTLSCSQTLNHNVMYWYQQKSSQAPKLLFHYYDKDFNNEADTPDNFQSRRPNTSFCFLDIRSPGLGDTAMYLCATGRQGAFEKLFFGSGTQLSVL.

The chain recombines TRBV28 with TRBJ2-3; D ambiguous. The CDR3 is 15 residues long. Trimming removed 6 bases from V and 3 bases from J, with 16 bases in between. Per germline, CDR1 MDHEN and CDR2 SYDVKM. In nucleotides, the CDR3 is TGTGCCAGCAGGGCCTTTGAGGACGGTACAGATACGCAGTATTTT. Its protein is CASRAFEDGTDTQYF.

This clonotype was seen more than once but under ten times. This chain joins TRBV27 and TRBJ1-2; 12 bases agree with TRBD1. From germline, CDR1 is MNHEY and CDR2 SMNVEV (reference sequence). The CDR3 consists of 14 residues. V was clipped by 2 bases and J by 8 bases; unmatched bases: 3. The DNA for the CDR3 is TGTGCCAGCAGTTTAATGGGGACAGGGGGCGGCTACACCTTC. Protein product: CASSLMGTGGGYTF.

This clonotype was counted many times. This chain links TRBV6-2 or TRBV6-3 with TRBJ2-7; maybe TRBD2 (6 bases). The CDR3 runs to 13 residues. The germline V and J ends were trimmed by 2 bases and 2 bases, with 7 bases remaining between them. CDR1 is MNHEY, CDR2 SVGEGT, per germline. CDR3 loop: CASSYSGPYEQYF. The CDR3 bases are TGTGCCAGCAGTTACAGCGGGCCCTACGAGCAGTACTTC.

There are a few counts of this clonotype. In DNA, the CDR3 is TGTGCCAGCAGTCTGACTACCCAGTCCAGTACGCAGTATTTT. As protein: CASSLTTQSSTQYF. V and J are TRBV12-3 or TRBV12-4 and TRBJ2-3; weak D call: TRBD2 (5 bases). The length of the CDR3 is 14 residues. The germline V and J ends were trimmed by 5 bases and 8 bases, with 17 bases remaining between them.

The chain has TRBV12-3 or TRBV12-4 and TRBJ1-2; 7 bases align to TRBD1. The ends lost 7 bases at V and 8 bases at J; junction bases unmatched: 7. The CDR3 contains 12 residues. This CDR3 reads CASTKTGIGYTF. CDR3 sequence (DNA): TGTGCCAGCACCAAGACAGGGATCGGCTACACCTTC.

This clonotype turned up a few times. The rearrangement links TRBV5-1 to TRBJ2-5, with unresolved D. Matching the DNA end better, TRBJ2-7 makes the J call doubtful. CDR3 length: 13 residues. Germline V gene sequence: CDR1 SGHRS, CDR2 YFSETQ. CDR3 sequence: CASSWKGSHEQYF. DNA of the CDR3: TGCGCCAGCAGCTGGAAGGGATCCCACGAGCAGTACTTC.

The gene calls are TRBV9 and TRBJ2-1; TRBD1 matches 8 bases. Germline-derived CDR1 and CDR2 are SGDLS and YYNGEE. This CDR3 is built from 18 residues. Unmatched junction bases numbered 16, after V lost 1 base and J lost 7 bases. This CDR3 reads CASSVRLLGQGSWNEQFF. CDR3 bases: TGTGCCAGCAGCGTACGTCTTCTTGGACAGGGATCTTGGAATGAGCAGTTCTTC.

The gene calls are TRBV27 and TRBJ1-6; unclear D gene. CDR1 is MNHEY, CDR2 SMNVEV, per germline (reference sequence). Deletions cut 5 bases from V and 8 bases from J, with 19 bases between. There are 16 residues in the CDR3. The CDR3 reads CASSPYPVEGDSPLHF. CDR3 in DNA: TGTGCCAGCAGTCCCTACCCCGTAGAAGGTGATTCACCCCTCCACTTT.